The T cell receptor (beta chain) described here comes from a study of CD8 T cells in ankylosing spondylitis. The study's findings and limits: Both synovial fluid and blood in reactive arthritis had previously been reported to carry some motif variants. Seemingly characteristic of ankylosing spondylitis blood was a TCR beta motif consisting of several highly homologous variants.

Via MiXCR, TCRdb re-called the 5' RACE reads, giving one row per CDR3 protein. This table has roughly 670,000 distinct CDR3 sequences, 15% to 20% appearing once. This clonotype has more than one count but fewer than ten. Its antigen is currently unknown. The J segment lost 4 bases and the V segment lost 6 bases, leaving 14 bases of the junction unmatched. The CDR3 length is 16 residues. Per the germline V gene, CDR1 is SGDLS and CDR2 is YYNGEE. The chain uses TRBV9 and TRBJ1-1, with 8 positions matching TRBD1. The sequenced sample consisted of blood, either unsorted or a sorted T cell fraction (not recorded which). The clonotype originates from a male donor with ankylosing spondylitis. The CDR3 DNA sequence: TGTGCCAGCACCGGGGGACAGGAGGTTTACCCCACTGAAGCTTTCTTT. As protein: CASTGGQEVYPTEAFF. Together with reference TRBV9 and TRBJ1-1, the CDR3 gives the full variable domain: DSGVTQTPKHLITATGQRVTLRCSPRSGDLSVYWYQQSLDQGLQFLIQYYNGEERAKGNILERFSAQQFPDLHSELNLSSLELGDSALYFCASTGGQEVYPTEAFFGQGTRLTVV.